This T cell receptor (beta chain) was sequenced for a study of shared clonotypes between healthy human individuals. This CDR3 comprises 16 residues. V lost 8 bases to trimming and J lost 0 bases, with 16 bases between them. CDR1 MDHEN and CDR2 SYDVKM come from the germline V gene. TCRdb's table, derived via immunoSEQ multiplex PCR, lists solely in-frame clones and lacks some. The sample lists roughly 1 million clones, around three quarters occurring once. This sequence originates from a man aged 18 to 29 in good health. Some clones in this sample may be carry-over from other donors' samples. Material: memory CD4+ T cells from PBMCs. The subset was: CD45RA-negative fraction. The J gene is TRBJ2-2, the V gene TRBV28, with D maybe TRBD2 (6 bases). CDR3 sequence (DNA): TGTGCCAGCCTCCTGGAGGGCAGGGCGAACACCGGGGAGCTGTTTTTT. Residues: CASLLEGRANTGELFF.